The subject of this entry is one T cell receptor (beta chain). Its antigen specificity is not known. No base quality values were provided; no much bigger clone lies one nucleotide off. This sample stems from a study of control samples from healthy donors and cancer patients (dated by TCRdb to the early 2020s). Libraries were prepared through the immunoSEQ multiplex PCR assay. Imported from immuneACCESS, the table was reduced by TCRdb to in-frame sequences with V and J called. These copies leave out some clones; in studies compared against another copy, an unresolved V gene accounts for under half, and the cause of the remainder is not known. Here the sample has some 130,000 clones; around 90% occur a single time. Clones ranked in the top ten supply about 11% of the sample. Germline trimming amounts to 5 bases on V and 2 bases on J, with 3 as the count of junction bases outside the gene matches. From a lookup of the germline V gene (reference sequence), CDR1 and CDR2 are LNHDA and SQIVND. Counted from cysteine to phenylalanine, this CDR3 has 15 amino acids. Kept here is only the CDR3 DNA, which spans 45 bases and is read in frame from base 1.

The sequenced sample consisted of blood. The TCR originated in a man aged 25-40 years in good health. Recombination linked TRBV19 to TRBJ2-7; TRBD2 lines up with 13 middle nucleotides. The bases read TGTGCCAGTAGTGTTACTAGCGGGAGGGCCTACGAGCAGTACTTC. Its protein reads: CASSVTSGRAYEQYF. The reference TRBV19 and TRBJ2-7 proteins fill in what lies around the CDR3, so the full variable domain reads DGGITQSPKYLFRKEGQNVTLSCEQNLNHDAMYWYRQDPGQGLRLIYYSQIVNDFQKGDIAEGYSVSREKKESFPLTVTSAQKNPTAFYLCASSVTSGRAYEQYFGPGTRLTVT.